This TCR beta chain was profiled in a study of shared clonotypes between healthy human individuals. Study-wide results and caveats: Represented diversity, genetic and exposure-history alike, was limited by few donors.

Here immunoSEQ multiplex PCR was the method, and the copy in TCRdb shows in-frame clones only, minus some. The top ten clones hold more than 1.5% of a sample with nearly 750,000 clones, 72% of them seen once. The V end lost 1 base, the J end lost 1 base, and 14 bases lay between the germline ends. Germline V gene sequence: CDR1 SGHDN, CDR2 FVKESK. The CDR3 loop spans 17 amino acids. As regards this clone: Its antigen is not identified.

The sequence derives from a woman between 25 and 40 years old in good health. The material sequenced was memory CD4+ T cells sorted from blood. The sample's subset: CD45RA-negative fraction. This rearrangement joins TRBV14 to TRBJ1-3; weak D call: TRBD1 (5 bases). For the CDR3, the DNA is TGTGCCAGCAGCCAAGTTCGGGGCAGGATATCTGGAAACACCATATATTTT. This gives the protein CASSQVRGRISGNTIYF.